This passage covers 27 T cell receptor beta chains from one sample sequenced in a study of blood T cell repertoires in COVID-19. Profiled with immunoSEQ multiplex PCR; TCRdb holds only in-frame clones, not every one. This table has roughly 200,000 clones, almost 90% appearing once. Sequencing was carried out using peripheral blood. These receptor sequences come from a man between 18 and 29 years old with active or convalescent COVID-19.

The chain uses TRBV9 and TRBJ1-2; D not resolved. The CDR3 has 13 amino acids. Per the germline V gene, CDR1 is SGDLS and CDR2 is YYNGEE. V lost 1 base and J lost 7, with 11 bases in between. CDR3 DNA: TGTGCCAGCAGCGTATTCCTAGAGTCTGGCTACACCTTC. Residues: CASSVFLESGYTF.

The chain carries TRBV6-5 and TRBJ1-3, with D maybe TRBD1 (6 bases). The length of the CDR3 is 14 residues. The germline V and J ends were trimmed by 6 bases and 4 bases, with 13 bases remaining between them. In germline, CDR1 is MNHEY, CDR2 SVGAGI. This CDR3 reads CASRVTGSGNTIYF. The CDR3 DNA is TGTGCCAGCAGGGTAACAGGGTCGGGAAACACCATATATTTT.

The V gene is TRBV9, the J gene TRBJ2-1; D remains ambiguous. Germline CDR1 and CDR2: SGDLS and YYNGEE. V was cut by 0 bases and J by 0 bases, with 13 bases left in between. The CDR3 extends over 17 amino acids. CDR3 sequence: CASSVGVARSSYNEQFF. As DNA, the CDR3 is TGTGCCAGCAGCGTAGGCGTAGCACGAAGCTCCTACAATGAGCAGTTCTTC.

J is TRBJ1-2 and V is TRBV5-3; D is unresolved. TRBV5-3 is noted as an ORF with a role that remains uncertain. Trimming took 2 bases from V and 3 from J, leaving 14 bases between them. The CDR3 runs 15 residues. This CDR3 reads CARSLVFRVYYGYTF. CDR3 nucleotides: TGTGCCAGAAGCTTAGTATTTCGGGTCTACTATGGCTACACCTTC.

The chain recombines TRBV7-9 with TRBJ2-2, with 14 nucleotides matching TRBD2. With 6 bases clipped from V and 3 bases from J, the junction kept 9 bases outside the gene matches. This CDR3 is built from 18 residues. CDR1 SEHNR and CDR2 FQNEAQ come from the germline V gene (reference sequence). The CDR3 sequence: CASRKLTSGRVDTGELFF. In DNA form, the CDR3 reads TGTGCCAGCAGGAAACTGACTAGCGGGAGGGTCGACACCGGGGAGCTGTTTTTT.

The J gene is TRBJ2-1, the V gene TRBV12-3 or TRBV12-4; TRBD2 agrees at 7 bases. The ends lost 3 bases at V and 8 bases at J; junction bases unmatched: 4. CDR3 length: 13 residues. The CDR3 DNA is TGTGCCAGCAGTTTGCGGGAGAGTGATGAGCAGTTCTTC. It codes for CASSLRESDEQFF.

This chain connects TRBV6-5 to TRBJ1-4, with TRBD1 matching over 10 bases. The J segment lost 7 bases and the V segment lost 1 base, leaving 3 bases of the junction unmatched. This CDR3 contains 15 residues. Per germline, CDR1 MNHEY and CDR2 SVGAGI. The CDR3 coding sequence is TGTGCCAGCAGTTACTTCGGGACAGGGGTTGAAAAACTGTTTTTT. It specifies CASSYFGTGVEKLFF.

This rearrangement joins TRBV6-1 to TRBJ1-5; D may be TRBD1 (5 bases). CDR3 length: 15 residues. V lost 3 bases to trimming and J lost 4 bases, with 13 bases between them. Germline V CDR1 and CDR2: MNHNS, SASEGT. Here the CDR3 DNA reads TGTGCCAGCAGTGACAGGGTTCTCTCAAATCAGCCCCAGCATTTT. It is translated as CASSDRVLSNQPQHF.

The J gene is TRBJ2-3, the V gene TRBV24-1; maybe TRBD1 (6 bases). Germline assignment: CDR1 KGHDR and CDR2 SFDVKD. This CDR3 comprises 18 residues. Between the trimmed V and J ends, which lost 0 bases and 6 bases, there was a span of 21 bases. The DNA for the CDR3 is TGTGCCACCAGTGATTTGCAGCAGGGGCCTAGCAGGAGGGATACGCAGTATTTT. Translated, it gives CATSDLQQGPSRRDTQYF.

This clone turned up a few times. The chain joins TRBV5-1 to TRBJ1-6; D gene ambiguous. V was clipped by 0 bases and J by 10 bases, with 11 bases between them. The V gene's germline CDR1 is SGHRS and CDR2 YFSETQ. This CDR3 spans 14 amino acids. In nucleotides, the CDR3 is TGCGCCAGCAGCTTGGAGAGCTTGGGCTCACCCCTCCACTTT. Translated, it gives CASSLESLGSPLHF.

This rearrangement joins TRBV7-3 to TRBJ2-1; D not certain. The germline V gene encodes CDR1 SGHTA and CDR2 FQGTGA. V was pared by 5 bases and J by 6 bases, with 14 bases between. The CDR3 is 14 residues long. The CDR3 nucleotides read TGTGCCAGCAGCCCGTCTTTAACGAGCAATGAGCAGTTCTTC. This codes for CASSPSLTSNEQFF.

The chain is built from TRBV27 and TRBJ1-2; D ambiguous. The CDR3 covers 14 residues. Germline V gene sequence: CDR1 MNHEY, CDR2 SMNVEV (reference sequence). Trimming took off 4 bases at V and 3 bases at J, with 12 bases between the two ends. CDR3 in amino acids: CASSSARLDYGYTF. In DNA, the CDR3 is TGTGCCAGCAGTTCGGCCAGGTTGGACTATGGCTACACCTTC.

A single count supports this clone. The chain couples TRBV9 to TRBJ2-7, with D hard to call. Germline CDR1 is SGDLS and CDR2 is YYNGEE. Between the trimmed V and J ends, which lost 0 bases and 0 bases, there was a span of 10 bases. This CDR3 is 15 amino acids long. Here the CDR3 DNA reads TGTGCCAGCAGCGTAGTTGGCCACCCCTCCTACGAGCAGTACTTC. It codes for CASSVVGHPSYEQYF.

V usage is TRBV24-1 and J usage is TRBJ2-7; possibly TRBD1 for D (6 bases). The CDR3 extends over 13 amino acids. The V end was cut by 4 bases, the J end by 6 bases, with 12 bases between. Germline V gene sequence: CDR1 KGHDR, CDR2 SFDVKD. CDR3 in amino acids: CATSEGRGFEQYF. The CDR3 DNA sequence: TGTGCCACCAGTGAAGGCAGGGGTTTCGAGCAGTACTTC.

The V gene is TRBV19, the J gene TRBJ1-2; D is undetermined. This CDR3 spans 15 amino acids. Germline values: CDR1 LNHDA, CDR2 SQIVND (reference sequence). Trimming removed 0 bases from V and 4 bases from J, with 12 bases in between. This CDR3 is CASSIESVASYGYTF. CDR3 sequence (DNA): TGTGCCAGTAGTATAGAATCCGTGGCCAGCTATGGCTACACCTTC.

This chain links TRBV6-5 with TRBJ2-1; D remains ambiguous. This CDR3 contains 16 residues. Trimming cost V 0 bases and J 2 bases, with 11 bases left between them. Looked up from germline, CDR1 is MNHEY and CDR2 is SVGAGI. The CDR3, as DNA: TGTGCCAGCAGTTACTCTTCACAAACAGCCTACAATGAGCAGTTCTTC. Its protein is CASSYSSQTAYNEQFF.

The CDR3 reads CASMRGSDYGYTF. CDR3 DNA sequence: TGTGCCAGTATGAGGGGGTCAGACTATGGCTACACCTTC. The chain combines TRBV19 with TRBJ1-2; TRBD1 might be the D (6 bases). Trimming took off 7 bases at V and 3 bases at J, with 12 bases between the two ends. The germline gives CDR1 LNHDA, CDR2 SQIVND (reference sequence). The length of the CDR3 is 13 residues.

The rearrangement joins TRBV6-5 to TRBJ2-1; 12 nucleotides align to TRBD2. CDR1 MNHEY and CDR2 SVGAGI come from the germline V gene. The CDR3 is 15 residues long. V lost 5 bases and J lost 9; bases outside the gene matches: 8. The CDR3 is CASSTGLAGQSEQFF. CDR3 nucleotide sequence: TGTGCCAGCAGTACCGGACTAGCGGGGCAGAGTGAGCAGTTCTTC.

Comment on this clone: This CDR3 is also generated by other DNA sequences in the sample. The V call is TRBV6-5, the J call TRBJ1-2; the D is unclear. V was cut by 0 bases and J by 4 bases, with 9 bases left in between. The CDR3 contains 14 residues. Germline V gene sequence: CDR1 MNHEY, CDR2 SVGAGI. CDR3 DNA sequence: TGTGCCAGCAGTTACTCGCGGGGTAGCTATGGCTACACCTTC. Translating it yields CASSYSRGSYGYTF.

The V call is TRBV19, the J call TRBJ2-5, with D perhaps matching TRBD1 (6 bases). CDR3 length: 14 residues. Germline CDR1 and CDR2: LNHDA and SQIVND (reference sequence). Between the trimmed V and J ends, which lost 5 bases and 1 base, there was a span of 11 bases. CDR3 amino acids: CASSFGQSQETQYF. CDR3 coding DNA: TGTGCCAGTAGTTTTGGACAGTCCCAAGAGACCCAGTACTTC.

The chain couples TRBV5-8 to TRBJ2-5, with TRBD2 identical over 11 bases. Germline V gives CDR1 SGHTS, CDR2 YDEGEE. CDR3 length equals 16 residues. V lost 0 bases, J lost 2 bases, and 3 bases stayed unmatched. The CDR3 DNA reads TGTGCCAGCAGCTTGGTGGGGACTAGCGGTCAAGAGACCCAGTACTTC. Residues: CASSLVGTSGQETQYF.

The chain is built from TRBV7-2 and TRBJ1-6; a possible D gene is TRBD1 (6 bases). Trimming left V 3 bases short and J 9 bases short, with 12 bases between. This CDR3 has 14 amino acids. Germline CDR1 reads SGHTA; CDR2 reads FQGNSA. Written as DNA, the CDR3 is TGTGCCAGCAGCTTGGGGGGGCCAGGTTCACCCCTCCACTTT. Protein product: CASSLGGPGSPLHF.

The J gene is TRBJ2-5, the V gene TRBV12-3 or TRBV12-4; D not certain. V was shortened by 5 bases and J by 4 bases, with 8 bases between the two germline ends. CDR3 length: 12 residues. CDR3 DNA: TGTGCCAGCAGTCACTATAGAGAGACCCAGTACTTC. This gives the protein CASSHYRETQYF.

V gene TRBV20-1 combines with J gene TRBJ2-7; D gene ambiguous. V was shortened by 7 bases and J by 0 bases, with 7 bases between the two germline ends. This CDR3 spans 11 amino acids. The germline V gene encodes CDR1 DFQATT and CDR2 SNEGSKA (reference sequence). The chain's CDR3 is CSVAVSYEQYF. CDR3 in DNA: TGCAGTGTCGCAGTCTCCTACGAGCAGTACTTC.

This chain uses TRBV4-1 with TRBJ1-6, with D possibly being TRBD1 (5 bases). CDR1 is MGHRA, CDR2 YSYEKL, per germline. The length of the CDR3 is 14 residues. V gave up 5 bases and J gave up 4 bases, with 9 bases separating them. The CDR3 loop is CASSLGVYNSPLHF. In DNA, the CDR3 is TGCGCCAGCAGCTTAGGGGTTTATAATTCACCCCTCCACTTT.

V is TRBV4-3 and J is TRBJ1-2; 8 positions match TRBD1. Trimming removed 1 base from V and 4 bases from J; junction bases left unmatched: 2. Germline V gives CDR1 LGHNA, CDR2 YSLEER. The CDR3 is made up of 14 amino acids. The CDR3 spells CASSQADRAYGYTF. For the CDR3, the DNA is TGCGCCAGCAGCCAAGCGGACAGGGCCTATGGCTACACCTTC.

The J gene is TRBJ1-1, the V gene TRBV2; D unresolved. V lost 5 bases to trimming and J lost 1 base, with 8 bases between them. The CDR3 spans 13 residues. Germline V gene lookup returns CDR1 SNHLY and CDR2 FYNNEI. CDR3 region: CASSTVGNTEAFF. CDR3 DNA: TGTGCCAGCAGTACAGTCGGGAACACTGAAGCTTTCTTT.